Presented here are 17 T cell receptor beta chains from one specimen sequenced in a study of identical twins. TCRdb processed the 5' RACE reads anew with MiXCR; each CDR3 protein has one entry. The sample has under 900,000 distinct CDR3 sequences; roughly an eighth are singletons. This same sample was also taken into another study, of yellow fever vaccine responses in identical twins.

Sequencing was carried out using PBMCs. The receptors were sampled from a woman between 18 and 29 years old in good health.

This chain connects TRBV3-1 to TRBJ2-7, with D tentatively TRBD2 (5 bases). Germline CDR1 reads LGHDT; CDR2 reads YNNKEL (reference sequence). The CDR3 runs 14 residues. Trimming shortened V by 0 bases and J by 0 bases, and 6 bases separated the two germline ends. The CDR3 spells CASSQDEGSYEQYF. The DNA for the CDR3 is TGTGCCAGCAGCCAAGACGAGGGCTCCTACGAGCAGTACTTC.

DNA for the CDR3: TGTGCCAGCAGCCCGTGGGCGGACAGGGCTACCGGGGAGCTGTTTTTT. As protein: CASSPWADRATGELFF. This chain connects TRBV11-1 to TRBJ2-2; 8 bases are shared with TRBD1. Germline loops: CDR1 SGHAT, CDR2 FQDESV (reference sequence). Trimming took 5 bases from V and 5 from J; bases not matched to a gene: 10. This CDR3 has 16 amino acids.

This chain joins TRBV5-1 and TRBJ2-1, with 9 bases aligning to TRBD2. This CDR3 is built from 14 residues. Germline CDR1 and CDR2: SGHRS and YFSETQ. V shed 4 bases, J shed 10 bases, and the junction held 9 bases outside the gene matches. The CDR3 reads CASSGGTSKGEQFF. The CDR3, as DNA: TGCGCCAGCAGCGGGGGGACTAGCAAAGGCGAGCAGTTCTTC.

The rearrangement uses TRBV14 and TRBJ2-3; D gene ambiguous. Trimming cost V 2 bases and J 4 bases, with 13 bases left between them. The CDR3 runs to 15 residues. Looked up from germline, CDR1 is SGHDN and CDR2 is FVKESK. The DNA of the CDR3 is TGTGCCAGCAGCCAATACCCGGGTCAAGCAGATACGCAGTATTTT. As protein: CASSQYPGQADTQYF.

This clonotype showed up many times. The chain combines TRBV12-3 or TRBV12-4 with TRBJ2-1; no reliable D call. Trimming cost V 6 bases and J 5 bases, with 8 bases left between them. The CDR3 is made up of 12 amino acids. CDR3 sequence reads: CASSFRNNEQFF. The DNA of the CDR3 is TGTGCCAGCAGCTTTCGAAACAATGAGCAGTTCTTC.

This clonotype was seen more than once but under ten times. The CDR3 is CSARGQTTYEQYF. DNA of the CDR3: TGCAGTGCTAGAGGACAGACTACCTACGAGCAGTACTTC. This chain links TRBV20-1 with TRBJ2-7; either TRBD1 or TRBD2 may fit D (5 bases each). The germline V gene encodes CDR1 DFQATT and CDR2 SNEGSKA (reference sequence). The CDR3 is 13 amino acids. Trimming removed 1 base from V and 2 bases from J, with 9 bases in between.

As DNA, the CDR3 is TGTGCCAGCAGCCCCGTTACCGAGGAGCAGTTCTTC. This encodes CASSPVTEEQFF. V is TRBV6-6 and J is TRBJ2-1; D not certain. In germline, CDR1 is MNHNY, CDR2 SVGAGI (reference sequence). This CDR3 has 12 residues. V was trimmed by 6 bases and J by 10 bases, leaving 13 bases between them.

Only a few counts were recorded for this clonotype. The chain employs TRBV5-1 and TRBJ2-7, with a possible D match to TRBD1 (5 bases). CDR1 SGHRS and CDR2 YFSETQ come from the germline V gene. This CDR3 comprises 16 residues. Trimming pared 0 bases from V and 2 bases from J, leaving 15 bases between. The CDR3 coding sequence is TGCGCCAGCAGCTTGGAGGGGCTCCGAAGGACCTACGAGCAGTACTTC. The encoded protein is CASSLEGLRRTYEQYF.

This clonotype was seen more than once but under ten times. V usage is TRBV2 and J usage is TRBJ2-5; no clear D. This CDR3 contains 13 residues. The V and J ends lost 4 bases and 5 bases respectively, with 11 bases between them. Germline V gene lookup returns CDR1 SNHLY and CDR2 FYNNEI. The CDR3 region is CASSGVKLETQYF. CDR3 in DNA: TGTGCCAGCAGTGGAGTGAAATTGGAGACCCAGTACTTC.

This clonotype turned up a few times. The chain recombines TRBV5-1 with TRBJ2-1; 8 bases agree with TRBD2. The CDR3 consists of 15 residues. Germline assignment: CDR1 SGHRS and CDR2 YFSETQ. The ends lost 1 base at V and 5 bases at J; junction bases unmatched: 5. The CDR3 loop is CASSLFTSGNNEQFF. CDR3 bases: TGCGCCAGCAGCTTGTTTACTAGCGGAAACAATGAGCAGTTCTTC.

This clonotype was observed many times. This chain links TRBV24-1 with TRBJ2-3, with 7 bases that match TRBD2. The germline gives CDR1 KGHDR, CDR2 SFDVKD. The junction had 4 bases not matched to a gene; V was cut back by 1 base and J by 1 base. This CDR3 comprises 16 residues. In nucleotides, the CDR3 is TGTGCCACCAGTGATTTAGGCGGGAGCGGCACAGATACGCAGTATTTT. It translates to CATSDLGGSGTDTQYF.

A few counts support this clonotype. The chain joins TRBV5-1 to TRBJ1-4, with no clear D. This CDR3 is built from 15 residues. CDR1 and CDR2 (germline): SGHRS, YFSETQ. Trimming took 1 base from V and 6 from J, leaving 13 bases between them. The CDR3: CASSLSRGMDEKLFF. DNA of the CDR3: TGCGCCAGCAGCTTGTCACGGGGAATGGATGAAAAACTGTTTTTT.

CDR3 DNA: TGTGCCAGCAGCCAAGATACGGCCTCCTACGAGCAGTACTTC. It is translated as CASSQDTASYEQYF. This chain joins TRBV4-2 and TRBJ2-7, with no clear D. Germline assignment: CDR1 LGHNA and CDR2 YNFKEQ. This CDR3 has 14 residues. Trimming shortened V by 0 bases and J by 0 bases, and 6 bases separated the two germline ends.

J is TRBJ2-3 and V is TRBV5-1; D possibly corresponds to TRBD2 (6 bases). Deletions cut 2 bases from V and 2 bases from J, with 12 bases between. Germline values: CDR1 SGHRS, CDR2 YFSETQ. This CDR3 has 15 residues. In DNA form, the CDR3 reads TGCGCCAGCAGCTTAAGTCTAGCGACCACAGATACGCAGTATTTT. Translated, it gives CASSLSLATTDTQYF.

The gene calls are TRBV6-1 and TRBJ2-2, with TRBD1 identical over 7 bases. This CDR3 has 15 residues. CDR1 MNHNS and CDR2 SASEGT come from the germline V gene. After removal of 5 bases from V and 4 bases from J, the junction contained 7 bases not matched to a gene. The CDR3 loop is CASSTRDRSTGELFF. The CDR3 region has the DNA TGTGCCAGCAGTACCCGGGACAGAAGCACCGGGGAGCTGTTTTTT.

This chain uses TRBV29-1 with TRBJ2-2; 7 bases align to TRBD1. Germline CDR1 SQVTM, CDR2 ANQGSEA. The trim removed 8 bases at V and 1 base at J, leaving 4 bases unmatched. This CDR3 contains 13 residues. CDR3 in amino acids: CSIRQGNTGELFF. As DNA, the CDR3 is TGCAGCATAAGACAGGGGAACACCGGGGAGCTGTTTTTT.

This rearrangement joins TRBV20-1 to TRBJ2-1; TRBD1 agrees at 7 bases. V gave up 6 bases and J gave up 2 bases; unmatched junction bases: 10. This CDR3 comprises 15 residues. Germline V gives CDR1 DFQATT, CDR2 SNEGSKA (reference sequence). The CDR3 bases are TGCAGTGCCCGCGCCCGTGACAGGGCCTACAATGAGCAGTTCTTC. Encoded protein: CSARARDRAYNEQFF.